This TCR beta chain was identified during a study of blood T cell repertoires in COVID-19 (dated by TCRdb to the early 2020s). Regarding the research as a whole: Collaborator samples came from the United States, Italy and Spain and covered acute and convalescent phases of COVID-19. The sample metadata nearly always contained a de-identified subject ID, COVID-19 status, age in years and sex. HLA class I and class II types, where available, came from metadata supplied by the sample provider rather than from assay-based typing. The repertoires were made available in a free public database intended to serve as a resource for research on the immune response to SARS-CoV-2. The prospective study material was composed of cDNA or gDNA derived from T cells, B-cell-depleted T cells, or PBMCs. Deeply sampled blood TCRbeta repertoires from subjects exposed to, actively infected with, or recovered from COVID-19 were included in the dataset. The samples were drawn from two sources: the first 160 participants of the ongoing ImmuneRACE study, and approximately 1,300 subjects contributed by 6 global collaborators. General findings and caveats noted by the study authors: The amount of clinical and demographic metadata varied by source and participant and was provided uncurated.

The junction shows trimming of 3 bases on V and 6 bases on J, and the gene matches do not reach 2 bases of it. There are 14 amino acids in the CDR3, from cysteine to phenylalanine inclusive. Only CDR3 DNA is held: 42 bases, read in frame from base 1. Taken from the germline V gene, the CDR1 and CDR2 loops are SGHDT and YYEEEE. The immunoSEQ Assay, a bias-controlled multiplex PCR, was used to amplify TCRbeta CDR3 regions from genomic DNA. Regarding the original processing steps: Within the assay, amplification of reference gene primers was used to estimate how many nucleated cells each sample contained. To quantify the absolute abundance of each unique TCRbeta CDR3 rearrangement, sequence reads were collapsed and filtered. For each sample, productive Simpson clonality was calculated as the square root of Simpson's diversity index over productive rearrangements. The immuneACCESS repertoire file appears here via TCRdb, limited to in-frame rearrangements. These files lack a portion of the clones; in checked studies, under half of the deficit traces to unresolved V genes, and the cause of the others is not known. That table supplies the V and J calls and clone size; D and trimming were determined from the DNA. This sample gives 60,000 to 75,000 clones in total; approximately 85% of them show up just once. The ten largest clonotypes hold over 9.5% of the sample.

This clone was seen a single time. Its antigen is still unknown. Base qualities were left out, and no much larger clone turns up one base away. Whole blood was collected in K2EDTA tubes by collaborating institutions according to the institutions' own protocols. For TCRbeta analysis, collaborator samples were shipped as frozen whole blood, as isolated PBMCs, or as DNA extracted from either sample type. The receptor chain draws on TRBV5-6 and TRBJ1-6, with 8 central nucleotides matching TRBD1. The source of this sequence is a human donor in a cohort sampled during active COVID-19. Sequenced input: peripheral blood. The CDR3 region has the sequence CASSYDRGNSPLHF. The DNA reads TGTGCCAGCAGCTACGACAGGGGTAATTCACCCCTCCACTTT.